This T cell receptor beta chain derives from a study of blood T cell repertoires in COVID-19. Categorization into cohorts depended on clinical history that participants reported. Germline V gene data show CDR1 as SGHAT and CDR2 as FQNNGV. V trimming: 1 base; J trimming: 6 bases; junction bases outside the gene matches: 8. This CDR3 region has 17 residues. The data were produced by immunoSEQ multiplex PCR, yet TCRdb's version contains in-frame clones alone and is incomplete. The sample shows under 150,000 clones, under 90% of them seen only once. The material sequenced was PBMCs or T cells enriched from blood (not recorded which). The J gene is TRBJ2-3, the V gene TRBV11-2; 12 nucleotides match TRBD2. This receptor was identified in a man aged 40-55 years with acute COVID-19. The CDR3 DNA follows: TGTGCCAGCAGCTTAGCTCCTAGCGGGGGGGCAAGGGATACGCAGTATTTT. As protein: CASSLAPSGGARDTQYF.